Shown below are 11 T cell receptor beta chains from a single sample sequenced in a study of T cells in Graves' hyperthyroidism and ophthalmopathy. Amplification of TCR beta CDR3 regions was performed using RNA transcripts as template. HTBI primers were used for first-round RT-PCR of the TCR CDR3. TCRdb called the multiplex PCR reads again in MiXCR, with one record for every CDR3 protein. The data show 600,000 or so distinct CDR3 sequences, 15% to 20% seen once. Sequenced material: blood. These receptors were collected from a woman between 25 and 40 years old with Graves' hyperthyroidism.

This clonotype was detected only a few times. CDR3 sequence reads: CSARDSTRDTQYF. The CDR3 DNA follows: TGCAGTGCTAGAGATTCAACACGGGATACGCAGTATTTT. The V and J genes are TRBV20-1 and TRBJ2-3; D gene uncertain. V dropped 0 bases and J dropped 6 bases, with 10 bases sitting between them. The CDR3 covers 13 residues. CDR1 DFQATT and CDR2 SNEGSKA come from the germline V gene (reference sequence).

This clonotype has at least ten counts. The rearrangement links TRBV27 to TRBJ2-1; D might be TRBD1 (7 bases). The germline V gene has CDR1 MNHEY and CDR2 SMNVEV (reference sequence). Trimming pared 6 bases from V and 9 bases from J, leaving 18 bases between. The CDR3 is 14 residues long. The CDR3: CASSRGAGGGEQFF. CDR3 DNA sequence: TGTGCCAGCAGCAGGGGGGCCGGGGGCGGTGAGCAGTTCTTC.

To note about this clonotype: This may come from a read error, since a much larger clone is one base off. The rearrangement joins TRBV6-1 to TRBJ1-1; D ambiguous. The length of the CDR3 is 10 residues. CDR1 MNHNS and CDR2 SASEGT come from the germline V gene. V dropped 6 bases and J dropped 4 bases, with 3 bases sitting between them. The CDR3 reads CASRVTEAFF. Here the CDR3 DNA reads TGTGCCAGCAGGGTCACTGAAGCTTTCTTT.

The sample holds many counts of this clonotype. The V and J genes are TRBV7-9 and TRBJ2-7; 12 bases are a match to TRBD1. V dropped 5 bases and J dropped 4; count of bases not matched to a gene: 6. The CDR3 extends over 15 amino acids. Germline V CDR1 and CDR2: SEHNR, FQNEAQ (reference sequence). The CDR3 reads CASSRLGQGAYEQYF. The DNA for the CDR3 is TGTGCCAGCAGCCGCCTGGGACAGGGGGCTTACGAGCAGTACTTC.

This clonotype was detected many times. J is TRBJ1-1 and V is TRBV28; D is perhaps TRBD1 (5 bases). Germline lookup yields CDR1 MDHEN and CDR2 SYDVKM. The CDR3 runs 15 residues. The V end was cut by 6 bases, the J end by 1 base, with 15 bases between. CDR3 protein: CASSPPGLTNTEAFF. The CDR3 DNA sequence: TGTGCCAGCAGCCCTCCGGGACTTACGAACACTGAAGCTTTCTTT.

This clonotype was counted many times. The V call is TRBV20-1, the J call TRBJ2-7, with TRBD2 matching 10 bases. In germline, CDR1 is DFQATT, CDR2 SNEGSKA (reference sequence). This CDR3 region has 18 residues. V shed 1 base, J shed 5 bases, and the junction held 17 bases outside the gene matches. Written as DNA, the CDR3 is TGCAGTGCTAGAGGGTTGGACAGAGCGGGAGGGCCGATAGACGAGCAGTACTTC. This sequence encodes CSARGLDRAGGPIDEQYF.

This clonotype was found a few times. This chain links TRBV20-1 with TRBJ2-5; D is undetermined. Germline loops: CDR1 DFQATT, CDR2 SNEGSKA (reference sequence). Trimming pared 5 bases from V and 3 bases from J, leaving 13 bases between. This CDR3 region has 13 residues. The CDR3 DNA follows: TGCAGTGCTTTTTATCCTAGGAAAGAGACCCAGTACTTC. It is translated as CSAFYPRKETQYF.

The V call is TRBV18, the J call TRBJ1-4; no definite D call. Germline lookup yields CDR1 KGHSH and CDR2 LQKENI. This CDR3 is 13 amino acids long. Trimming left V 4 bases short and J 7 bases short, with 10 bases between. CDR3 DNA: TGTGCCAGCTCACGGGCACTAGGTGAAAAACTGTTTTTT. Protein: CASSRALGEKLFF. The full variable domain, in which reference TRBV18 and TRBJ1-4 provide the parts outside the CDR3, is NAGVMQNPRHLVRRRGQEARLRCSPMKGHSHVYWYRQLPEEGLKFMVYLQKENIIDESGMPKERFSAEFPKEGPSILRIQQVVRGDSAAYFCASSRALGEKLFFGSGTQLSVL.

This clonotype was counted only a few times. V gene TRBV15 combines with J gene TRBJ2-6; 11 bases line up with TRBD1. Germline assignment: CDR1 LNHNV and CDR2 YYDKDF (reference sequence). This CDR3 has 19 residues. Germline trimming cut 0 bases from V and 3 bases from J; bases unmatched to any gene: 7. The CDR3 nucleotides read TGTGCCACCAGCAGAGATCCGGACAGGGGGCTACTTGGGGCCAACGTCCTGACTTTC. Its translation is CATSRDPDRGLLGANVLTF.

This clonotype was recorded a few times. The chain combines TRBV5-1 with TRBJ2-7; unclear D gene. The CDR3 totals 11 residues. CDR1 is SGHRS, CDR2 YFSETQ, per germline. V shed 4 bases and J shed 7 bases, with 9 bases lying between them. CDR3 coding DNA: TGCGCCAGCAGCGATCTCTGGGAGCAGTACTTC. Encoded protein: CASSDLWEQYF.

This clonotype was found a few times. This chain joins TRBV28 and TRBJ1-2; D unclear. CDR1 is MDHEN and CDR2 is SYDVKM in the germline V gene. V lost 3 bases and J 4 bases, leaving 9 bases between the germline ends. This CDR3 spans 13 amino acids. CDR3 sequence: CASSLSDRYGYTF. For the CDR3, the DNA is TGTGCCAGCAGTTTGTCGGACCGCTATGGCTACACCTTC.